This entry lists 14 T cell receptor beta chains sequenced from one sample in a study of T cells in narcolepsy (dated by TCRdb to 2017 to 2018). The library came from the immunoSEQ multiplex PCR assay. TCRdb obtained this table from immuneACCESS and retained in-frame rearrangements with V and J assigned. These tables miss some clones; where compared with another copy, unresolved V genes account for less than half of the shortfall, and the remainder is unexplained. Within this sample are 2,500 or so clones, with about 25% of them counted one time only. Approximately 20% of the sample belongs to the ten largest clones. For these receptors, no antigen is known. Sequencing was carried out using cultured CD4+ T cells from cerebrospinal fluid. The receptor source for this set is a human donor with narcolepsy.

This chain uses TRBV2 with TRBJ2-2; D may be TRBD1 or TRBD2 (5 bases each). The CDR3 spans 15 residues. Germline V gene lookup returns CDR1 SNHLY and CDR2 FYNNEI. Trimming stripped 6 bases from V and 0 bases from J, with 11 bases between. In DNA form, the CDR3 reads TGTGCCAGCAGGGGGACGGAATCGAACACCGGGGAGCTGTTTTTT. It yields the protein CASRGTESNTGELFF. The whole variable domain, filled in from reference TRBV2 and TRBJ2-2, reads EPEVTQTPSHQVTQMGQEVILRCVPISNHLYFYWYRQILGQKVEFLVSFYNNEISEKSEIFDDQFSVERPDGSNFTLKIRSTKLEDSAMYFCASRGTESNTGELFFGEGSRLTVL.

By sample share, this clone is medium-sized. The rearrangement joins TRBV2 to TRBJ2-2; no definite D call. The V gene's germline CDR1 is SNHLY and CDR2 FYNNEI. This CDR3 comprises 12 residues. The germline V and J ends were trimmed by 7 bases and 7 bases, with 10 bases remaining between them. CDR3 loop: CASTEIIGELFF. The CDR3 DNA is TGTGCCAGCACCGAAATTATCGGGGAGCTGTTTTTT.

V is TRBV5-5 and J is TRBJ2-5; weak D call: TRBD1 (6 bases). Germline V gene data show CDR1 as SGHKS and CDR2 as YYEKEE (reference sequence). The length of the CDR3 is 15 residues. V gave up 2 bases and J gave up 4 bases, with 15 bases separating them. The CDR3 DNA reads as TGTGCCAGCAGCTTAGTGGGACCCAGGGGAGAGACCCAGTACTTC. Translated: CASSLVGPRGETQYF.

V and J are TRBV20-1 and TRBJ2-1, with D maybe TRBD1 (6 bases). V was clipped by 1 base and J by 15 bases, with 13 bases between them. The CDR3 length is 11 residues. CDR1 and CDR2 from the germline V gene are DFQATT and SNEGSKA (reference sequence). In DNA form, the CDR3 reads TGCAGTGCTAGAGCCGGGACGGACAGGTTCTTC. Translating gives CSARAGTDRFF.

This clone showed up just once. This may be a read error, as it is one base from a much larger clone. This specimen includes other DNA sequences encoding the same CDR3. This chain connects TRBV29-1 to TRBJ1-5; D is uncertain. V was clipped by 6 bases and J by 3 bases, with 15 bases between them. CDR3 length: 14 residues. The germline V gene encodes CDR1 SQVTM and CDR2 ANQGSEA. The CDR3 sequence: CSVGESRTNQPQHF. CDR3 DNA sequence: TGCAGCGTGGGAGAAAGTCGCACCAATCAGCCCCAGCATTTT.

This sequence joins TRBV5-4 and TRBJ2-1; 9 bases fit TRBD2. The CDR3 length is 18 residues. Germline-derived CDR1 and CDR2 are SGHNT and YYREEE (reference sequence). V shed 4 bases, J shed 2 bases, and the junction held 13 bases outside the gene matches. The CDR3 coding sequence is TGTGCCAGCAGCCAAGTAGTAGCGGGAGAGGTCCCCTACAATGAGCAGTTCTTC. Its translation is CASSQVVAGEVPYNEQFF.

A remark on this clone: Possible read error: a much larger clone is one base away. J is TRBJ1-1 and V is TRBV5-1, with 12 positions matching TRBD1. Per the germline V gene, CDR1 is SGHRS and CDR2 is YFSETQ. The CDR3 is 17 residues long. The CDR3, as DNA: TGCGCCCGCAGCGGGGGACAGGGGGCTGTCTCGGCCACTGAAGCTTTCTTT. Translating it yields CARSGGQGAVSATEAFF.

On this clone: This may come from a read error, since a much larger clone is one base off. The chain joins TRBV5-1 to TRBJ1-6, with D perhaps matching TRBD1 (5 bases). The CDR3 has 15 amino acids. Trimming left V 4 bases short and J 10 bases short, with 18 bases between. Germline CDR1 is SGHRS and CDR2 is YFSETQ. The CDR3 nucleotides are TGCGCCAGCAGCCTTGTAGCGACAGTGCTCTCACCCCTCCACTTT. Translation: CASSLVATVLSPLHF.

This clone turned up a few times. The chain links TRBV4-2 to TRBJ2-1; 8 bases fit TRBD2. This CDR3 spans 17 amino acids. The V and J ends lost 5 bases and 1 base, in that order; junction bases with no gene match: 10. Per the germline V gene, CDR1 is LGHNA and CDR2 is YNFKEQ. This chain's CDR3 is CASSLMPGGASYNEQFF. In DNA form, the CDR3 reads TGTGCCAGCAGCTTGATGCCGGGGGGGGCTTCCTACAATGAGCAGTTCTTC.

The chain is built from TRBV29-1 and TRBJ1-1; D is unclear. The CDR3 has 12 residues. Germline V gives CDR1 SQVTM, CDR2 ANQGSEA. V lost 5 bases and J lost 4, with 11 bases in between. In nucleotides, the CDR3 is TGCAGCGTTAATAAGGGTGGCACTGAAGCTTTCTTT. It is translated as CSVNKGGTEAFF.

The J gene is TRBJ2-7, the V gene TRBV7-9; 11 bases are shared with TRBD2. Germline CDR1 reads SEHNR; CDR2 reads FQNEAQ (reference sequence). This CDR3 region has 15 residues. V was clipped by 1 base and J by 3 bases; unmatched bases: 2. The chain's CDR3 is CASSLGLAGNYEQYF. The CDR3 DNA reads TGTGCCAGCAGCTTAGGACTAGCGGGGAACTACGAGCAGTACTTC. Drawing the rest from reference TRBV7-9 and TRBJ2-7, the complete variable domain is DTGVSQNPRHKITKRGQNVTFRCDPISEHNRLYWYRQTLGQGPEFLTYFQNEAQLEKSRLLSDRFSAERPKGSFSTLEIQRTEQGDSAMYLCASSLGLAGNYEQYFGPGTRLTVT.

This clone is deemed medium-sized (0.01 to 0.1%). The chain employs TRBV10-3 and TRBJ1-2; D is uncertain. Trimming removed 11 bases at V and 2 bases at J, with 12 bases between. CDR1 ENHRY and CDR2 SYGVKD come from the germline V gene. The CDR3 has 12 residues. The CDR3 reads CAASEGNYGYTF. For the CDR3, the DNA is TGTGCCGCCTCAGAGGGAAACTATGGCTACACCTTC.

The rearrangement uses TRBV19 and TRBJ1-6, with D maybe TRBD1 (6 bases). The CDR3 has 14 residues. Trimming shortened V by 3 bases and J by 10 bases, and 13 bases separated the two germline ends. Germline loops: CDR1 LNHDA, CDR2 SQIVND (reference sequence). CDR3 residues: CASSIQGKSSPLHF. CDR3 coding DNA: TGTGCCAGTAGTATTCAGGGGAAGAGCTCACCCCTCCACTTT.

This clone was recorded only once. A far larger clone is one nucleotide away, so this likely arose from a read error. V is TRBV19 and J is TRBJ1-6; D is undetermined. The CDR3 runs to 13 residues. Germline V lookup: CDR1 LNHDA, CDR2 SQIVND (reference sequence). For the CDR3, the DNA is TGTGCCAGTTGTATGGATGGGGATTCACCCCTCCACTTT. It translates to CASCMDGDSPLHF.